These 25 T cell receptor beta chains were sequenced from one sample in a study of OX40 agonist ivuxolimab in advanced cancers. TCRdb keeps only in-frame clones here, not all; method: immunoSEQ multiplex PCR. The sample records tens of thousands of clones, around 90% being singletons. The input for sequencing was CD4+ or CD8+ T cells sorted from blood, taken in a trial of the OX40 agonist ivuxolimab. These TCRs come from an adult with an advanced solid tumor such as melanoma, head and neck, liver or kidney cancer.

V and J are TRBV2 and TRBJ2-5, with 8 bases matching TRBD2. The CDR3 runs 14 residues. Per germline, CDR1 SNHLY and CDR2 FYNNEI. J lost 2 bases, V lost 7 bases, and 6 bases had no gene match. DNA for the CDR3: TGTGCCAGCACCCTCCGCGGGGGGCAAGAGACCCAGTACTTC. Encoded protein: CASTLRGGQETQYF.

V usage is TRBV27 and J usage is TRBJ2-2, with no clear D. Germline CDR1 is MNHEY and CDR2 is SMNVEV (reference sequence). The CDR3 contains 14 residues. V lost 4 bases to trimming and J lost 2 bases, with 8 bases between them. The chain's CDR3 is CASSYKPNTGELFF. CDR3 DNA sequence: TGTGCCAGCAGTTACAAACCTAACACCGGGGAGCTGTTTTTT.

The chain recombines TRBV5-1 with TRBJ2-5, with 16 bases aligning to TRBD2. The V segment lost 5 bases and the J segment 5 bases; nucleotides outside the gene matches: 9. The CDR3 covers 17 residues. Germline V gene sequence: CDR1 SGHRS, CDR2 YFSETQ. Here the CDR3 DNA reads TGCGCCAGCAGATCCGGGACTAGCGGGAGGGATGTGGAGACCCAGTACTTC. Amino acid sequence: CASRSGTSGRDVETQYF. The full variable domain, its missing parts supplied by reference TRBV5-1 and TRBJ2-5, is KAGVTQTPRYLIKTRGQQVTLSCSPISGHRSVSWYQQTPGQGLQFLFEYFSETQRNKGNFPGRFSGRQFSNSRSEMNVSTLELGDSALYLCASRSGTSGRDVETQYFGPGTRLLVL.

V and J are TRBV6-5 and TRBJ1-6, with a weak D call TRBD1 (5 bases). V was clipped by 5 bases and J by 9 bases, with 8 bases between them. Germline loops: CDR1 MNHEY, CDR2 SVGAGI. This CDR3 is 12 amino acids long. This chain's CDR3 is CASSGTGSPLHF. The CDR3 DNA reads TGTGCCAGCAGTGGGACCGGTTCACCCCTCCACTTT.

This chain connects TRBV28 to TRBJ2-1; weak D call: TRBD2 (6 bases). V gave up 5 bases and J gave up 0 bases, with 14 bases separating them. The CDR3 runs to 16 residues. Germline V lookup: CDR1 MDHEN, CDR2 SYDVKM. The CDR3 DNA reads as TGTGCCAGCAGTCCGATCACTAGCAGCTCCTACAATGAGCAGTTCTTC. Translation gives CASSPITSSSYNEQFF.

The chain uses TRBV2 and TRBJ2-7; tentatively, D is TRBD1 or TRBD2 (6 bases each). The CDR3 covers 15 residues. Per the germline V gene, CDR1 is SNHLY and CDR2 is FYNNEI. Trimming stripped 11 bases from V and 2 bases from J, with 22 bases between. As DNA, the CDR3 is TGTGCCGGGGCGGGGTGGAACAGGGTAGCCTACGAGCAGTACTTC. Its protein is CAGAGWNRVAYEQYF. The full variable domain, completed using reference TRBV2 and TRBJ2-7, is EPEVTQTPSHQVTQMGQEVILRCVPISNHLYFYWYRQILGQKVEFLVSFYNNEISEKSEIFDDQFSVERPDGSNFTLKIRSTKLEDSAMYFCAGAGWNRVAYEQYFGPGTRLTVT.

In nucleotides, the CDR3 is TGTGCCAGCCGGACAGGGGGTGGAAACACCATATATTTT. Its protein product is CASRTGGGNTIYF. V is TRBV6-5 and J is TRBJ1-3, with 10 bases identical to TRBD1. Germline V gives CDR1 MNHEY, CDR2 SVGAGI. Trimming at V came to 8 bases and at J to 3 bases, leaving 1 base not matched to a gene. The CDR3 is 13 amino acids.

V gene TRBV28 combines with J gene TRBJ2-2; TRBD2 might be the D (6 bases). V was trimmed by 5 bases and J by 7 bases, leaving 17 bases between them. CDR1 and CDR2 (germline): MDHEN, SYDVKM. The CDR3 runs to 15 residues. The CDR3 nucleotides are TGTGCCAGCAGTCTCTCCGGGACTTTAATCGGGGAGCTGTTTTTT. Protein: CASSLSGTLIGELFF.

J is TRBJ2-5 and V is TRBV19; 7 bases agree with TRBD2. With 6 bases clipped from V and 1 base from J, the junction kept 5 bases outside the gene matches. The length of the CDR3 is 14 residues. The V gene's germline CDR1 is LNHDA and CDR2 SQIVND (reference sequence). The chain's CDR3 is CASSGRLTQETQYF. The CDR3 region has the DNA TGTGCCAGTAGCGGGAGGTTGACCCAAGAGACCCAGTACTTC.

This rearrangement joins TRBV5-1 to TRBJ2-3; D is perhaps TRBD2 (6 bases). V was clipped by 4 bases and J by 5 bases, with 14 bases between them. There are 14 residues in the CDR3. Per the germline V gene, CDR1 is SGHRS and CDR2 is YFSETQ. The CDR3 bases are TGCGCCAGCAGCCGCGGGGCGGCGGTAGATACGCAGTATTTT. Its protein is CASSRGAAVDTQYF.

V usage is TRBV30 and J usage is TRBJ1-5; 9 nucleotides match TRBD1. V lost 3 bases and J lost 7; bases outside the gene matches: 7. This CDR3 is 14 amino acids long. CDR1 and CDR2 (germline): GTSNPN, SVGIG (reference sequence). For the CDR3, the DNA is TGTGCCTGGAGCTTTAACAGGGGGCTGCAGCCCCAGCATTTT. It specifies CAWSFNRGLQPQHF.

This chain uses TRBV5-6 with TRBJ2-7, with TRBD1 matching 7 bases. The ends lost 3 bases at V and 6 bases at J; junction bases unmatched: 12. The CDR3 is 15 amino acids. Germline loops: CDR1 SGHDT, CDR2 YYEEEE. CDR3 region: CASSSTGFDLGEQYF. CDR3 DNA sequence: TGTGCCAGCAGCTCGACAGGGTTCGATTTAGGCGAGCAGTACTTC.

The chain joins TRBV10-2 to TRBJ2-5; D is perhaps TRBD1 (8 bases). The CDR3 consists of 15 residues. In germline, CDR1 is WSHSY, CDR2 SAAADI. V lost 4 bases, J lost 1 base, and 13 bases lay in between. The CDR3, as DNA: TGCGCCAGCAGTGGGGGGGGACAGGTCCAAGAGACCCAGTACTTC. Translated: CASSGGGQVQETQYF.

The rearrangement joins TRBV7-9 to TRBJ2-5; 7 bases map to TRBD2. CDR3 length equals 14 residues. V lost 3 bases and J lost 2; bases outside the gene matches: 3. Per germline, CDR1 SEHNR and CDR2 FQNEAQ (reference sequence). DNA of the CDR3: TGTGCCAGCAGCTTTGCTAGCGGTCAAGAGACCCAGTACTTC. Residues: CASSFASGQETQYF.

The V gene is TRBV28, the J gene TRBJ1-5; no firm D call. This CDR3 contains 15 residues. CDR1 is MDHEN and CDR2 is SYDVKM in the germline V gene. The ends were cut back, 5 bases at V and 1 base at J, with 12 bases in the middle. CDR3 bases: TGTGCCAGCAGTCCACCGGAGGGAAGCAATCAGCCCCAGCATTTT. This sequence encodes CASSPPEGSNQPQHF.

This rearrangement joins TRBV28 to TRBJ1-5, with D perhaps TRBD1 (6 bases). Trimming removed 7 bases from V and 1 base from J, with 11 bases in between. This CDR3 contains 14 residues. The germline V gene encodes CDR1 MDHEN and CDR2 SYDVKM. DNA for the CDR3: TGTGCCAGCACACGGGGGGCAAGCAATCAGCCCCAGCATTTT. Translation gives CASTRGASNQPQHF. Full variable domain (remainder filled in from reference TRBV28 and TRBJ1-5): DVKVTQSSRYLVKRTGEKVFLECVQDMDHENMFWYRQDPGLGLRLIYFSYDVKMKEKGDIPEGYSVSREKKERFSLILESASTNQTSMYLCASTRGASNQPQHFGDGTRLSIL.

The chain uses TRBV6-1 and TRBJ1-5; 11 bases are shared with TRBD1. V dropped 6 bases and J dropped 4; count of bases not matched to a gene: 5. The CDR3 has 15 amino acids. Germline CDR1 and CDR2: MNHNS and SASEGT. For the CDR3, the DNA is TGTGCCAGCAGACAAGGGACAGGGGGGAATCAGCCCCAGCATTTT. As protein: CASRQGTGGNQPQHF.

This chain joins TRBV7-2 and TRBJ2-7; D might be TRBD2 (5 bases). The CDR3 runs to 13 residues. The ends were cut back, 5 bases at V and 2 bases at J, with 10 bases in the middle. Germline lookup yields CDR1 SGHTA and CDR2 FQGNSA. The CDR3 here is CASSVSVPYEQYF. CDR3 DNA sequence: TGTGCCAGCAGCGTTAGCGTCCCCTACGAGCAGTACTTC. Based on the CDR3 plus reference TRBV7-2 and TRBJ2-7, the full variable domain is GAGVSQSPSNKVTEKGKDVELRCDPISGHTALYWYRQSLGQGLEFLIYFQGNSAPDKSGLPSDRFSAERTGGSVSTLTIQRTQQEDSAVYLCASSVSVPYEQYFGPGTRLTVT.

This chain links TRBV5-1 with TRBJ2-1; D is ambiguous. There are 11 residues in the CDR3. The V end lost 4 bases, the J end lost 7 bases, and 6 bases lay between the germline ends. Germline CDR1 and CDR2: SGHRS and YFSETQ. CDR3 sequence reads: CASSTGNEQFF. CDR3 nucleotide sequence: TGCGCCAGCAGCACCGGAAATGAGCAGTTCTTC.

V is TRBV9 and J is TRBJ2-1; D uncertain. In germline, CDR1 is SGDLS, CDR2 YYNGEE. The ends were cut back, 0 bases at V and 1 base at J, with 11 bases in the middle. The CDR3 extends over 16 amino acids. For the CDR3, the DNA is TGTGCCAGCAGCGTAGGCGGCGGCGTTTCCTACAATGAGCAGTTCTTC. It codes for CASSVGGGVSYNEQFF.

This clone was observed a single time. The chain has TRBV19 and TRBJ2-2; the match to TRBD2 covers 11 bases. Trimming at V came to 4 bases and at J to 6 bases, leaving 4 bases not matched to a gene. Looked up from germline, CDR1 is LNHDA and CDR2 is SQIVND (reference sequence). The CDR3 covers 15 residues. The CDR3 DNA is TGTGCCAGTAGTACTCTAGCGGGAGGACCCGGGGAGCTGTTTTTT. Amino acid sequence: CASSTLAGGPGELFF.

The chain combines TRBV11-1 with TRBJ1-2; D is ambiguous. The length of the CDR3 is 15 residues. CDR1 is SGHAT, CDR2 FQDESV, per germline (reference sequence). The V gene lost 2 bases and the J gene lost 7 bases, with 17 bases spanning the gap. DNA of the CDR3: TGTGCCAGCAGCTTATTTACCGGAATAAGCGGTGGCTACACCTTC. It is translated as CASSLFTGISGGYTF.

The chain combines TRBV6-4 with TRBJ2-1, with 10 bases that match TRBD2. Trimming cost V 4 bases and J 10 bases; bases outside gene matches: 7. The germline V gene has CDR1 MRHNA and CDR2 SNTAGT. The CDR3 loop spans 14 amino acids. CDR3 region: CASSGAGGPREQFF. DNA of the CDR3: TGTGCCAGCAGTGGAGCGGGAGGGCCGAGGGAGCAGTTCTTC.

The sample holds a few counts of this clone. The J gene is TRBJ1-2, the V gene TRBV9; D remains ambiguous. The CDR3 has 12 residues. With 3 bases removed from V and 8 bases from J, the gap between germline ends came to 11 bases. The germline CDR1 and CDR2 sequences are SGDLS and YYNGEE. The CDR3 bases are TGTGCCAGCAGCGGGTTCCCCAAGGGCTACACCTTC. Protein sequence: CASSGFPKGYTF.

The chain recombines TRBV6-1 with TRBJ2-3; D remains unclear. The germline V gene has CDR1 MNHNS and CDR2 SASEGT. V was trimmed by 4 bases and J by 5 bases, leaving 7 bases between them. This CDR3 is 12 amino acids long. CDR3 nucleotides: TGTGCCAGCAGTGTAAACGGAGATACGCAGTATTTT. Translated, it gives CASSVNGDTQYF.